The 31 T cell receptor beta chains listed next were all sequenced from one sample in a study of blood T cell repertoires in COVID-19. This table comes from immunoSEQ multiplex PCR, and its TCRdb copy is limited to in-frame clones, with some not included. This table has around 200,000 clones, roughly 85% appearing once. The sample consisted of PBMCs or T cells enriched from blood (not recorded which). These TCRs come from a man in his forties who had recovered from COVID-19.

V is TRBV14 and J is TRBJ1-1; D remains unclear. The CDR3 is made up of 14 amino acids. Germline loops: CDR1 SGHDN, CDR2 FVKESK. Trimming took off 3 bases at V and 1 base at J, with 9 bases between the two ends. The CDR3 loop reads CASSHSAWNTEAFF. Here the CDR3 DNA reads TGTGCCAGCAGCCACTCAGCGTGGAACACTGAAGCTTTCTTT.

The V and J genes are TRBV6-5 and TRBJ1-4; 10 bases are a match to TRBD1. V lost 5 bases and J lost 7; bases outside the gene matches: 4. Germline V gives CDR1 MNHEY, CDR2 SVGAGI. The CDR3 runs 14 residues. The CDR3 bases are TGTGCCAGCAGTCCGGGGACAGGGGCTGAAAAACTGTTTTTT. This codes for CASSPGTGAEKLFF.

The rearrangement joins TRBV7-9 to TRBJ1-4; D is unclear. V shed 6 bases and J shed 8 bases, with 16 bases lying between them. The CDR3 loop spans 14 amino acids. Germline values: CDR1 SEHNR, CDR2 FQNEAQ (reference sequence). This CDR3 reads CASSTSILGEKLFF. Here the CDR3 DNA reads TGTGCCAGCAGTACTAGCATTTTAGGGGAAAAACTGTTTTTT.

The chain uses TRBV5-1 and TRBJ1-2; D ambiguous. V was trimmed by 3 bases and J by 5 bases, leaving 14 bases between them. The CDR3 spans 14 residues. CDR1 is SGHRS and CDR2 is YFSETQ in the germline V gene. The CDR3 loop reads CASSSGGESYGYTF. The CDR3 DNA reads TGCGCCAGCAGCTCCGGCGGGGAATCTTATGGCTACACCTTC.

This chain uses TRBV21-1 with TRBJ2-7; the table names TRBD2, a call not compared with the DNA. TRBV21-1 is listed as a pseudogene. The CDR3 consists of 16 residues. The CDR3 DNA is TGTGCCAGCAGCAAGGCAGCGGGGGCCACCCCGTACGAGCAGTACTTC. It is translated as CASSKAAGATPYEQYF.

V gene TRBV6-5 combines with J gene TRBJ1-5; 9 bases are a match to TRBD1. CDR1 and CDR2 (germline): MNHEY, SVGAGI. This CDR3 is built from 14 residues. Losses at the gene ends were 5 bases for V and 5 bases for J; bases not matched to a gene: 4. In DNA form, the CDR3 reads TGTGCCAGCAGTCCCGGGACAGGGCATCAGCCCCAGCATTTT. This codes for CASSPGTGHQPQHF.

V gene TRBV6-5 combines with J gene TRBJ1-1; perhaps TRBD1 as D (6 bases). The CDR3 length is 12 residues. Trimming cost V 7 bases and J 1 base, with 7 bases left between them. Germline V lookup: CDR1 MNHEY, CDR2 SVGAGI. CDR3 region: CASKGGNTEAFF. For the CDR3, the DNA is TGTGCCAGCAAAGGGGGGAACACTGAAGCTTTCTTT.

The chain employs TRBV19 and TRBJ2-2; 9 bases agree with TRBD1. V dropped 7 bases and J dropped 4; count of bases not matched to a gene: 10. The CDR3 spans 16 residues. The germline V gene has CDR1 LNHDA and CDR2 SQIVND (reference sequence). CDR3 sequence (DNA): TGTGCCAGTACCCTTGGGACAGGGTCCACCACCGGGGAGCTGTTTTTT. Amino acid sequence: CASTLGTGSTTGELFF. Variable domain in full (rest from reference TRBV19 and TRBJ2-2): DGGITQSPKYLFRKEGQNVTLSCEQNLNHDAMYWYRQDPGQGLRLIYYSQIVNDFQKGDIAEGYSVSREKKESFPLTVTSAQKNPTAFYLCASTLGTGSTTGELFFGEGSRLTVL.

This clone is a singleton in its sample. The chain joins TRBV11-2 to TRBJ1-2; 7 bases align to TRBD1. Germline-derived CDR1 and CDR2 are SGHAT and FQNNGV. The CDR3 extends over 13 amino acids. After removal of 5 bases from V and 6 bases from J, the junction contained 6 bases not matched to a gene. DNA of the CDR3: TGTGCCAGCAGCCGCGGCAGGGGGGATGGCTACACCTTC. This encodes CASSRGRGDGYTF.

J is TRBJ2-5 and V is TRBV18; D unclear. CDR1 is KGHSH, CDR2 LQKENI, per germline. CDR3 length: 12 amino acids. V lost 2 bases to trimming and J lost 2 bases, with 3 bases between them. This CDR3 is CASSPYQETQYF. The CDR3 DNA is TGTGCCAGCTCACCATATCAAGAGACCCAGTACTTC. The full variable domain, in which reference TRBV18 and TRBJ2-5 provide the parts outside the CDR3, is NAGVMQNPRHLVRRRGQEARLRCSPMKGHSHVYWYRQLPEEGLKFMVYLQKENIIDESGMPKERFSAEFPKEGPSILRIQQVVRGDSAAYFCASSPYQETQYFGPGTRLLVL.

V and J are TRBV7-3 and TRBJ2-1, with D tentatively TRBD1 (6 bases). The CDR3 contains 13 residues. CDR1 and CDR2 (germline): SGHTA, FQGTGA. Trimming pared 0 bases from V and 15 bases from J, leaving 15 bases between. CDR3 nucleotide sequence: TGTGCCAGCAGCTTAACGTTACGGGACACTCCGTTCTTC. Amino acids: CASSLTLRDTPFF.

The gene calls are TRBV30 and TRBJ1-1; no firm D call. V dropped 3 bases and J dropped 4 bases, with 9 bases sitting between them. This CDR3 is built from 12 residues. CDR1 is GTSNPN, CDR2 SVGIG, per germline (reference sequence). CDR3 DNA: TGTGCCTGGAGCTGGAGGAGCACTGAAGCTTTCTTT. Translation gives CAWSWRSTEAFF.

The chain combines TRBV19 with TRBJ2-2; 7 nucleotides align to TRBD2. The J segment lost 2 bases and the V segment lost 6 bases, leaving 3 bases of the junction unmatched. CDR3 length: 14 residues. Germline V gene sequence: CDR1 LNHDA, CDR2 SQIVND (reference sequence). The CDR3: CASRASGNTGELFF. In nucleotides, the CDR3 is TGTGCCAGTAGGGCTAGCGGTAACACCGGGGAGCTGTTTTTT.

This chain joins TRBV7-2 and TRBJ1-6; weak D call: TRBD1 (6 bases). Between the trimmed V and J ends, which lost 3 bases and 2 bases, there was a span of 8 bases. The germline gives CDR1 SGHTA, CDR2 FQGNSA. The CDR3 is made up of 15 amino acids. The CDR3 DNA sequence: TGTGCCAGCAGCTTCAGGGGTCCCTATAATTCACCCCTCCACTTT. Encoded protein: CASSFRGPYNSPLHF.

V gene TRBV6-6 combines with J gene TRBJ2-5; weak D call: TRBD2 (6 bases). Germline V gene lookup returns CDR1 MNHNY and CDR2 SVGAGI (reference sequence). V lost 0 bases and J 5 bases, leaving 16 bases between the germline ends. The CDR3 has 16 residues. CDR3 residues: CASSYSIAAGRETQYF. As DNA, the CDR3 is TGTGCCAGCAGTTACTCGATAGCGGCAGGCCGGGAGACCCAGTACTTC.

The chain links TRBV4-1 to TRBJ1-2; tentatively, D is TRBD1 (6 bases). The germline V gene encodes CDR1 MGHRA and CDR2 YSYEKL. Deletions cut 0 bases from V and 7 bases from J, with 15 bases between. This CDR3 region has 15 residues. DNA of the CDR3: TGCGCCAGCAGCCAAGATAGGTCAGGGGTTGGTGGCTACACCTTC. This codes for CASSQDRSGVGGYTF.

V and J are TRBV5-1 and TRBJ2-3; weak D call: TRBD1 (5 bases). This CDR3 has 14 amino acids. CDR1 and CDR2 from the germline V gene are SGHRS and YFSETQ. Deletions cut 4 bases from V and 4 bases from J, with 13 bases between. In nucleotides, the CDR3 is TGCGCCAGCAGCCCTGGGGCAGCCCCAGATACGCAGTATTTT. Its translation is CASSPGAAPDTQYF.

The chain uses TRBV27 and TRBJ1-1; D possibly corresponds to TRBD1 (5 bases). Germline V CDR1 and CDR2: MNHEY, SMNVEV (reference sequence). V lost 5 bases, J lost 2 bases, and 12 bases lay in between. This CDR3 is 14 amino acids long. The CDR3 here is CASSTRQTNTEAFF. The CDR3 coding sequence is TGTGCCAGCAGTACCCGACAGACTAACACTGAAGCTTTCTTT.

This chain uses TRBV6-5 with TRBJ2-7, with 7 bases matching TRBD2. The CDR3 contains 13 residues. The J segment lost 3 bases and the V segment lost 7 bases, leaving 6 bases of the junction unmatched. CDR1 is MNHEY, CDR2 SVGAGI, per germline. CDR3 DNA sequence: TGTGCCAGCACCTCCCTAGCGGACTACGAGCAGTACTTC. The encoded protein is CASTSLADYEQYF.

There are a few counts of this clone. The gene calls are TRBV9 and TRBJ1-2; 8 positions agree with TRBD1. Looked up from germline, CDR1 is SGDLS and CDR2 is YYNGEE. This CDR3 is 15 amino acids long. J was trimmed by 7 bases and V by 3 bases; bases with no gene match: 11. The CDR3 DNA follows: TGTGCCAGCAGCGAAAGACAGGGGAAGGGCTTTGGCTACACCTTC. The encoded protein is CASSERQGKGFGYTF.

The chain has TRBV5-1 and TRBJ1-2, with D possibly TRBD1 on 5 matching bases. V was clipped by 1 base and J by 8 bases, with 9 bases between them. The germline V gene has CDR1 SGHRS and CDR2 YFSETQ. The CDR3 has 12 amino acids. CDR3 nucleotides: TGCGCCAGCAGCTTGTCAGGGCGCGGCTACACCTTC. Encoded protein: CASSLSGRGYTF. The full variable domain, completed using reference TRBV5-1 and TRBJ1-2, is KAGVTQTPRYLIKTRGQQVTLSCSPISGHRSVSWYQQTPGQGLQFLFEYFSETQRNKGNFPGRFSGRQFSNSRSEMNVSTLELGDSALYLCASSLSGRGYTFGSGTRLTVV.

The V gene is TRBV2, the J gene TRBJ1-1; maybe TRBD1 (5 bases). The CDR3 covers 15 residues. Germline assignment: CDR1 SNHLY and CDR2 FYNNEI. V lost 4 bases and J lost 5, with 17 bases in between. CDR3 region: CASSARGGEGTEAFF. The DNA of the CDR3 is TGTGCCAGCAGTGCCCGGGGAGGGGAGGGGACTGAAGCTTTCTTT. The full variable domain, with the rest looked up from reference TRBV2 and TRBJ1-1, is EPEVTQTPSHQVTQMGQEVILRCVPISNHLYFYWYRQILGQKVEFLVSFYNNEISEKSEIFDDQFSVERPDGSNFTLKIRSTKLEDSAMYFCASSARGGEGTEAFFGQGTRLTVV.

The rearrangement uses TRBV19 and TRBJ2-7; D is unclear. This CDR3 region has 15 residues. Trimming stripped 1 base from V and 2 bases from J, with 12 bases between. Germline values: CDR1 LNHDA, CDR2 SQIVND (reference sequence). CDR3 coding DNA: TGTGCCAGTAGTATAGGAGGCTTGGCCGCCTACGAGCAGTACTTC. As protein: CASSIGGLAAYEQYF. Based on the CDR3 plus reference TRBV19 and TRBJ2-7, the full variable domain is DGGITQSPKYLFRKEGQNVTLSCEQNLNHDAMYWYRQDPGQGLRLIYYSQIVNDFQKGDIAEGYSVSREKKESFPLTVTSAQKNPTAFYLCASSIGGLAAYEQYFGPGTRLTVT.

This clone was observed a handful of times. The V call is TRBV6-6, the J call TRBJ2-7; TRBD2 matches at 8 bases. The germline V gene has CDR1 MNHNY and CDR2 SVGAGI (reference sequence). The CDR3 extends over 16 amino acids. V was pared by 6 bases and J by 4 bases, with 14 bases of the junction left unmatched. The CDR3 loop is CASRTPRAGVLYEQYF. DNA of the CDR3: TGTGCCAGCAGGACCCCTCGAGCGGGAGTCTTATACGAGCAGTACTTC.

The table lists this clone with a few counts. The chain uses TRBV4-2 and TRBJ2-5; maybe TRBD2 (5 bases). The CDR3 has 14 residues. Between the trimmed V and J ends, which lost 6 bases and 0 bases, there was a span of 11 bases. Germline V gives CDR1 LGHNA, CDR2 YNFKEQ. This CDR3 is CASSQTRDQETQYF. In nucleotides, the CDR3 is TGTGCCAGCAGTCAAACTAGGGACCAAGAGACCCAGTACTTC.

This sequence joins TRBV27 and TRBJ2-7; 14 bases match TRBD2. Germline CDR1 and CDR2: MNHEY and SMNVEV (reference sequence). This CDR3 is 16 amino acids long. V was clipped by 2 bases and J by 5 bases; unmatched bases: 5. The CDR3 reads CASSLVTSGRVNEQYF. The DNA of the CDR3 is TGTGCCAGCAGTTTAGTGACTAGCGGGAGGGTCAACGAGCAGTACTTC.

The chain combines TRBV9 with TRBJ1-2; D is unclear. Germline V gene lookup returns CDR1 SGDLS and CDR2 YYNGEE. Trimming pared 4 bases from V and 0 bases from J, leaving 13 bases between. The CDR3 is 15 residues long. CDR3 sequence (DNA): TGTGCCAGCAGCTTGAGCCTGATCCCTAACTATGGCTACACCTTC. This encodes CASSLSLIPNYGYTF. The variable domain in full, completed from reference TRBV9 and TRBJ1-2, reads DSGVTQTPKHLITATGQRVTLRCSPRSGDLSVYWYQQSLDQGLQFLIQYYNGEERAKGNILERFSAQQFPDLHSELNLSSLELGDSALYFCASSLSLIPNYGYTFGSGTRLTVV.

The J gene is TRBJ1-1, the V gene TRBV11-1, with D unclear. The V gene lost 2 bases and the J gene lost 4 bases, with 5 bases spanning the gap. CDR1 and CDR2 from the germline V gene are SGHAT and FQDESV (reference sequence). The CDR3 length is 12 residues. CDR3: CASSLWSTEAFF. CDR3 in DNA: TGTGCCAGCAGCTTATGGAGCACTGAAGCTTTCTTT. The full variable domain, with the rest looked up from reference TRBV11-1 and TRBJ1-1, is EAEVAQSPRYKITEKSQAVAFWCDPISGHATLYWYRQILGQGPELLVQFQDESVVDDSQLPKDRFSAERLKGVDSTLKIQPAELGDSAMYLCASSLWSTEAFFGQGTRLTVV.

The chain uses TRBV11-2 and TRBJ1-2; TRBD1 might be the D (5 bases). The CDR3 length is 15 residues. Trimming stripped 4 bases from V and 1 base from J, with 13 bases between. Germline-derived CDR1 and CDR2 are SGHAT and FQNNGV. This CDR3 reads CASSSLTEINYGYTF. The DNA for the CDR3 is TGTGCCAGCAGCTCACTGACAGAAATTAACTATGGCTACACCTTC.

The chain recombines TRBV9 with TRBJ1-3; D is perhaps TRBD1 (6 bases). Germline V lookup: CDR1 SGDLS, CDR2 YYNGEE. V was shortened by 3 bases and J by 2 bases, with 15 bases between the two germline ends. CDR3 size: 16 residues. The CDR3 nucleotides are TGTGCCAGCAGCGAGAGGGGGAGGGGGACTGGAAACACCATATATTTT. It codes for CASSERGRGTGNTIYF. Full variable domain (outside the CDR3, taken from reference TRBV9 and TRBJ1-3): DSGVTQTPKHLITATGQRVTLRCSPRSGDLSVYWYQQSLDQGLQFLIQYYNGEERAKGNILERFSAQQFPDLHSELNLSSLELGDSALYFCASSERGRGTGNTIYFGEGSWLTVV.

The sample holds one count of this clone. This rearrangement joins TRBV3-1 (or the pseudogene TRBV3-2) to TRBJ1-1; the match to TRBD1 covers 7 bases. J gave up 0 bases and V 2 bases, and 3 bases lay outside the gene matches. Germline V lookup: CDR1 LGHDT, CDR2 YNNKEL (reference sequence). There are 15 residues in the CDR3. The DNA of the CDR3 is TGTGCCAGCAGCCAATTAGACAGGGTGAACACTGAAGCTTTCTTT. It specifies CASSQLDRVNTEAFF.